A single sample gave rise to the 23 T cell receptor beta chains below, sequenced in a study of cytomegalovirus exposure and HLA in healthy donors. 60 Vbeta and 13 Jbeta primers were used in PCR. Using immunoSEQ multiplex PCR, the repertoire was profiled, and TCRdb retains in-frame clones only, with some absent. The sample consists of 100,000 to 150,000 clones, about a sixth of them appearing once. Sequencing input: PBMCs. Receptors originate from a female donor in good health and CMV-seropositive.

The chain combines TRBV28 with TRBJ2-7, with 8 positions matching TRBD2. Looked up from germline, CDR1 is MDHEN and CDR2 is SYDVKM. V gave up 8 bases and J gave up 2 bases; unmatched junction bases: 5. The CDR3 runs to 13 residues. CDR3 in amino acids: CASCGGLPYEQYF. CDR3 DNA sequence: TGTGCCAGCTGCGGGGGGCTTCCCTACGAGCAGTACTTC.

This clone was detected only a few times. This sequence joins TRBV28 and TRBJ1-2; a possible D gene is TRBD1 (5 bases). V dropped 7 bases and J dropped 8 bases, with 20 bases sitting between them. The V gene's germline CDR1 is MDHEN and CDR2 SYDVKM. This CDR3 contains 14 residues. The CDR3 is CASIQGSRSRGYTF. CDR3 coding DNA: TGTGCCAGCATCCAGGGTTCCCGATCCCGCGGCTACACCTTC.

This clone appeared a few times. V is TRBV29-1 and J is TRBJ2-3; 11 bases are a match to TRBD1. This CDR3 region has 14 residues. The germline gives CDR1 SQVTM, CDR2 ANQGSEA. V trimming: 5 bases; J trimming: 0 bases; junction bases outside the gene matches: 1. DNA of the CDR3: TGCAGCGTTCGGACAGGGGGCAGCACAGATACGCAGTATTTT. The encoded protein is CSVRTGGSTDTQYF.

As DNA, the CDR3 is TGTGCCAGCAGCCCCTGGGGGAGCGGGGGGACTACCTACGAGCAGTACTTC. It encodes CASSPWGSGGTTYEQYF. The chain joins TRBV4-2 to TRBJ2-7; 9 bases are a match to TRBD2. There are 17 residues in the CDR3. Trimming took 4 bases from V and 2 from J; bases not matched to a gene: 12. Germline CDR1 reads LGHNA; CDR2 reads YNFKEQ.

The CDR3 is CASSPGLAGGRGTDTQYF. For the CDR3, the DNA is TGTGCCAGCAGCCCGGGACTAGCGGGGGGCCGGGGCACAGATACGCAGTATTTT. J is TRBJ2-3 and V is TRBV4-2, with TRBD2 identical over 15 bases. Germline V gene sequence: CDR1 LGHNA, CDR2 YNFKEQ. V lost 4 bases, J lost 1 base, and 6 bases stayed unmatched. The length of the CDR3 is 18 residues.

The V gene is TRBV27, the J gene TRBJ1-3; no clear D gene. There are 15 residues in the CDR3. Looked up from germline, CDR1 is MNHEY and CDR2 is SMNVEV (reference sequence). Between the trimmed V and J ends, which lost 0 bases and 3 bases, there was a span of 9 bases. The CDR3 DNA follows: TGTGCCAGCAGTTTATCTCCGAGCGTTGGAAACACCATATATTTT. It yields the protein CASSLSPSVGNTIYF.

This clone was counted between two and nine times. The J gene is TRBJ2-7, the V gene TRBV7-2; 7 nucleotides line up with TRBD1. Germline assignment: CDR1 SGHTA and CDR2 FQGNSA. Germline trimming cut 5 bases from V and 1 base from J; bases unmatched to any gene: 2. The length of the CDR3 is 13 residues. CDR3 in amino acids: CASSRDRSYEQYF. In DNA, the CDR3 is TGTGCCAGCAGCCGGGACAGATCCTACGAGCAGTACTTC.

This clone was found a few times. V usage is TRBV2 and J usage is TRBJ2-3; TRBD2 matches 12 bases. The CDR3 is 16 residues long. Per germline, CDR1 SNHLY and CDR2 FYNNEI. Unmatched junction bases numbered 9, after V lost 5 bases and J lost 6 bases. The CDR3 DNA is TGTGCCAGCAGTAAAGGACTAGCGGGGACCAGGGATACGCAGTATTTT. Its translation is CASSKGLAGTRDTQYF.

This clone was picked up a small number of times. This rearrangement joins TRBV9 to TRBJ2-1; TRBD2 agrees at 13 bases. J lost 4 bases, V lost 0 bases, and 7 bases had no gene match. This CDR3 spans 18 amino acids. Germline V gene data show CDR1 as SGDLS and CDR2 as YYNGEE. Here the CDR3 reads CASSVGTSGRDIYNEQFF. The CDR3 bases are TGTGCCAGCAGCGTAGGAACTAGCGGGAGGGACATATACAATGAGCAGTTCTTC.

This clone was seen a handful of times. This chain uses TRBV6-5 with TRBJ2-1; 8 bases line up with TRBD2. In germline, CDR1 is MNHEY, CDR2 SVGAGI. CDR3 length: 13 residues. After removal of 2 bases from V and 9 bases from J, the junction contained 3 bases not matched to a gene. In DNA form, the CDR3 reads TGTGCCAGCAGTTACGGGACTAGATCTGAGCAGTTCTTC. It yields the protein CASSYGTRSEQFF.

The CDR3 sequence is CASSQDVGGSYNEQFF. CDR3 bases: TGTGCCAGCAGCCAAGATGTAGGCGGGAGCTACAATGAGCAGTTCTTC. The chain combines TRBV4-2 with TRBJ2-1; 7 positions agree with TRBD2. The CDR3 is 16 amino acids. CDR1 is LGHNA, CDR2 YNFKEQ, per germline. Germline trimming cut 0 bases from V and 3 bases from J; bases unmatched to any gene: 5.

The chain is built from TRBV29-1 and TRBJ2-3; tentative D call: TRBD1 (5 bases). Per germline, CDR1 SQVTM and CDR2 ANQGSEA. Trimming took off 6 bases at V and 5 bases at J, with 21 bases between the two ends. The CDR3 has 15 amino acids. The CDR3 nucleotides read TGCAGCGTCGCAGGGTTCGTCGGGCAAAGAGATACGCAGTATTTT. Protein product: CSVAGFVGQRDTQYF.

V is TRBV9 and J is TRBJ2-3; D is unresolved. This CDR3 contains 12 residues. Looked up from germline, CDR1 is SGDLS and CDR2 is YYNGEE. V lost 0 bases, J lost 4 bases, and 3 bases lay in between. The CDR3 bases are TGTGCCAGCAGCGTAGGAGCAGATACGCAGTATTTT. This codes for CASSVGADTQYF.

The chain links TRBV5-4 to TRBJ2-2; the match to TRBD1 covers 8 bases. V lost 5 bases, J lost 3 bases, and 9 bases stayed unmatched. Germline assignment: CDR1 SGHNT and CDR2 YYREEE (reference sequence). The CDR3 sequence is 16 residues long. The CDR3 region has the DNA TGTGCCAGCAGGCATCGCCAGGGGGCGGACACCGGGGAGCTGTTTTTT. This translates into CASRHRQGADTGELFF.

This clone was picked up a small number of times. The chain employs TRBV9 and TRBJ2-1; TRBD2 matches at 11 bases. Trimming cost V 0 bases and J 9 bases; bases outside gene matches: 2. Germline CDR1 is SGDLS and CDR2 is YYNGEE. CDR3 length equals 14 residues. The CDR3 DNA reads TGTGCCAGCAGCGTAGGTAGCGGGGGGGCTGAGCAGTTCTTC. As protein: CASSVGSGGAEQFF. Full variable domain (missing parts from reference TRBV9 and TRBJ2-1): DSGVTQTPKHLITATGQRVTLRCSPRSGDLSVYWYQQSLDQGLQFLIQYYNGEERAKGNILERFSAQQFPDLHSELNLSSLELGDSALYFCASSVGSGGAEQFFGPGTRLTVL.

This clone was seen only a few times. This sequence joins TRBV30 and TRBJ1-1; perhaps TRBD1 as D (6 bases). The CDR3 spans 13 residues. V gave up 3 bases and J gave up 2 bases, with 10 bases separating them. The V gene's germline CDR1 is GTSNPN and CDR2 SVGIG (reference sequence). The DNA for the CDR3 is TGTGCCTGGAGCAAACAGGGTAACACTGAAGCTTTCTTT. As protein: CAWSKQGNTEAFF.

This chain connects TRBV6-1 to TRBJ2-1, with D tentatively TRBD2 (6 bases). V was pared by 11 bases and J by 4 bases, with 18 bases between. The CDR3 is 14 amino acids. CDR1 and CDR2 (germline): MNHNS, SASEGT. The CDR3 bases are TGTGCCGCAGGGCGGGGCCATATATACAATGAGCAGTTCTTC. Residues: CAAGRGHIYNEQFF.

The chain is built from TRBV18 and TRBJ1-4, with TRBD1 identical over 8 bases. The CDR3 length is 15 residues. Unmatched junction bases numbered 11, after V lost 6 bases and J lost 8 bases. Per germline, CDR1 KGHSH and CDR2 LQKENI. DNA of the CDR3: TGTGCCAGCTCGCACCGGACAGGGAGAGGCGAAAAACTGTTTTTT. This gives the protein CASSHRTGRGEKLFF. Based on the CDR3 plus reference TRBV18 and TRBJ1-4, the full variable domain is NAGVMQNPRHLVRRRGQEARLRCSPMKGHSHVYWYRQLPEEGLKFMVYLQKENIIDESGMPKERFSAEFPKEGPSILRIQQVVRGDSAAYFCASSHRTGRGEKLFFGSGTQLSVL.

This CDR3 is CSVAGTSGRTSYNEQFF. CDR3 nucleotide sequence: TGCAGCGTTGCAGGGACTAGCGGGAGGACCTCCTACAATGAGCAGTTCTTC. The chain is built from TRBV29-1 and TRBJ2-1; 15 bases are shared with TRBD2. Germline V gene sequence: CDR1 SQVTM, CDR2 ANQGSEA. This CDR3 has 17 residues. Trimming removed 4 bases from V and 0 bases from J; junction bases left unmatched: 4.

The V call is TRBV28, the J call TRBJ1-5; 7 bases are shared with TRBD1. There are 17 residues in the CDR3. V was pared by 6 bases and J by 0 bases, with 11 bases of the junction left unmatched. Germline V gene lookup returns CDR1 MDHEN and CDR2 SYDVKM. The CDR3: CASRDGTALYSNQPQHF. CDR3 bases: TGTGCCAGCAGGGATGGGACAGCCCTTTATAGCAATCAGCCCCAGCATTTT. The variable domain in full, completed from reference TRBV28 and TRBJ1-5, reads DVKVTQSSRYLVKRTGEKVFLECVQDMDHENMFWYRQDPGLGLRLIYFSYDVKMKEKGDIPEGYSVSREKKERFSLILESASTNQTSMYLCASRDGTALYSNQPQHFGDGTRLSIL.

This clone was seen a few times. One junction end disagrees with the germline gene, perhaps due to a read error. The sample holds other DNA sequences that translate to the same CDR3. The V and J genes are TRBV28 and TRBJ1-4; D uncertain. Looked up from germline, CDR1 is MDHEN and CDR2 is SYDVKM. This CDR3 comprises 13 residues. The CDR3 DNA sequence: TGTGCCAGCAGAGAGGGTTCAAATGAAAAGCTGTTTTTT. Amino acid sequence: CASREGSNEKLFF. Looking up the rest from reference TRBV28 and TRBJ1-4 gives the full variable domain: DVKVTQSSRYLVKRTGEKVFLECVQDMDHENMFWYRQDPGLGLRLIYFSYDVKMKEKGDIPEGYSVSREKKERFSLILESASTNQTSMYLCASREGSNEKLFFGSGTQLSVL.

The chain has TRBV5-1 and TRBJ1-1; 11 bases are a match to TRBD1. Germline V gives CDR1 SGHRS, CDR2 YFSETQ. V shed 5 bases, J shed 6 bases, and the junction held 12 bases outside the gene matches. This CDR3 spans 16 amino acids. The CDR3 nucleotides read TGCGCCAGCAGATATAATCCGGGACAGGGGGGCGCTGAAGCTTTCTTT. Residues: CASRYNPGQGGAEAFF.

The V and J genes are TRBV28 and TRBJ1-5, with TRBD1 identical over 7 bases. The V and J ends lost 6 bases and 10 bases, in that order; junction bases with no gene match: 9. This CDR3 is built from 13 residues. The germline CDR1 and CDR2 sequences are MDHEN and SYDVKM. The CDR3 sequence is CASSPTGPLPQHF. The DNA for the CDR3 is TGTGCCAGCAGCCCGACAGGGCCACTCCCCCAGCATTTT.